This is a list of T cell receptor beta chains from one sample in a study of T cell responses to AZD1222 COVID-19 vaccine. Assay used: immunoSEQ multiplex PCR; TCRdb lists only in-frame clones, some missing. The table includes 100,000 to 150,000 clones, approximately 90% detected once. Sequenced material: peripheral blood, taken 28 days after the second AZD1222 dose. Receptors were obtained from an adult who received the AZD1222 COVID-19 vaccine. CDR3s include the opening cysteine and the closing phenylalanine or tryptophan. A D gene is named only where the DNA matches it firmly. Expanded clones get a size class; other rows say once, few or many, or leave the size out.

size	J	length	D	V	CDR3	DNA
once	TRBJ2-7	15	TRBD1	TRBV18	CASSPFFPDRGEQYF	TGTGCCAGCTCACCGTTTTTTCCGGACAGGGGCGAGCAGTACTTC
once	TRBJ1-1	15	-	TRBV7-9	CASSPGFRGLGEAFF	TGTGCCAGCAGCCCAGGTTTTCGGGGGCTGGGTGAAGCTTTCTTT
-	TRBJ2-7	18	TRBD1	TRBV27	CAKGASTPPGGPTCEQYF	TGTGCCAAGGGGGCTTCAACGCCCCCAGGGGGCCCAACTTGCGAGCAGTACTTC
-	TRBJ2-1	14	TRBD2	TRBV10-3	CAIASGVSYNEQFF	TGTGCCATCGCTAGCGGGGTCTCCTACAATGAGCAGTTCTTC
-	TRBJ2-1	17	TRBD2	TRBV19	CASSLLAGGHGYNEQFF	TGTGCCAGTAGTCTCCTAGCGGGAGGGCATGGCTACAATGAGCAGTTCTTC
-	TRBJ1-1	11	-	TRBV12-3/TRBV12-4	CASSSWSEAFF	TGTGCCAGCAGTTCTTGGTCTGAAGCTTTCTTT
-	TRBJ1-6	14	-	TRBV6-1	CASSEWGVNSPLHF	TGTGCCAGCAGTGAATGGGGAGTTAATTCACCCCTCCACTTT
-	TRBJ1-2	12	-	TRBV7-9	CASSAGTDGYTF	TGTGCCAGCAGCGCCGGGACGGATGGCTACACCTTC
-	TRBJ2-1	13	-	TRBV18	CASSVIGGNEQFF	TGTGCCAGCTCCGTGATAGGGGGGAATGAGCAGTTCTTC
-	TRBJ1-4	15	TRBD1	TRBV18	CASSTYRGTNEKLFF	TGTGCCAGCTCAACCTACAGGGGGACTAATGAAAAACTGTTTTTT
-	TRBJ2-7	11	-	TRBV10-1	CAIRRPCEQYF	TGCGCCATCCGACGGCCTTGCGAGCAGTACTTC
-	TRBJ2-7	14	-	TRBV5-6	CASSLLLDTYEQYF	TGTGCCAGCAGCTTGCTTTTAGACACCTACGAGCAGTACTTC
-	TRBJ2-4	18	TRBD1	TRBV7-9	CASRGTGVKNQAKNIQYF	TGTGCCAGCAGAGGGACAGGGGTAAAAAACCAAGCCAAAAACATTCAGTACTTC
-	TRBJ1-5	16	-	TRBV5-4	CASSLAQRRENQPQHF	TGTGCCAGCAGCTTGGCCCAGCGAAGGGAAAATCAGCCCCAGCATTTT
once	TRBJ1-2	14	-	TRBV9	CASSRDPGAYGYTF	TGTGCCAGCAGCAGGGACCCCGGAGCCTATGGCTACACCTTC
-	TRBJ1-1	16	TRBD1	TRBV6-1	CASSVGQGFMNTEAFF	TGTGCCAGCAGTGTAGGACAGGGGTTCATGAACACTGAAGCTTTCTTT
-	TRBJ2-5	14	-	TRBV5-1	CASKPGDSQETQYF	TGCGCCAGCAAACCGGGGGATTCCCAAGAGACCCAGTACTTC
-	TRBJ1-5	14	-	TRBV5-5	CASSFAGDHYSQHF	TGTGCCAGCAGCTTCGCAGGGGACCACTACTCCCAGCATTTT
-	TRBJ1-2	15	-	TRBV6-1	CASSEGRISIRGYTF	TGTGCCAGCAGTGAAGGTCGGATCTCAATCCGTGGCTACACCTTC
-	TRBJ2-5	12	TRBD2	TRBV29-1	CSETSGSETQYF	TGCAGCGAGACTAGCGGGAGTGAGACCCAGTACTTC
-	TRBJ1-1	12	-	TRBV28	CASSPLGGEAFF	TGTGCCAGCAGTCCCCTGGGGGGTGAAGCTTTCTTT
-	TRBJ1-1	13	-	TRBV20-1	CSASVTRQSQAFF	TGCAGTGCTAGTGTCACTCGACAGAGCCAAGCTTTCTTT
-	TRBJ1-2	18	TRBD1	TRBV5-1	CASSLLLGQGTINYGYTF	TGCGCCAGCAGCTTGCTGCTGGGACAGGGGACTATTAACTATGGCTACACCTTC
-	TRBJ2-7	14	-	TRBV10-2	CASMVVRGSYEQYF	TGCGCCAGCATGGTGGTCCGAGGGTCCTACGAGCAGTACTTC
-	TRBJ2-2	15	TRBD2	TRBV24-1	CATRGREGRTGELFF	TGTGCCACCCGGGGGAGGGAGGGGAGGACCGGGGAGCTGTTTTTT
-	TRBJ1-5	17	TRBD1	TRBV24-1	CATSDSPGQGRGQPQHF	TGTGCCACCAGTGATTCACCGGGACAGGGTCGGGGGCAGCCCCAGCATTTT
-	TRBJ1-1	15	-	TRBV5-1	CASSLGQTFSTEAFF	TGCGCCAGCAGCTTGGGGCAGACTTTCAGCACTGAAGCTTTCTTT
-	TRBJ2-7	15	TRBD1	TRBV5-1	CASSLGPGQGYEQYF	TGCGCCAGCAGCTTGGGGCCGGGACAGGGATACGAGCAGTACTTC
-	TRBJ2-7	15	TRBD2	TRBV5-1	CASRTASGLPNEQYF	TGCGCCAGCAGGACAGCTAGCGGCCTTCCTAACGAGCAGTACTTC
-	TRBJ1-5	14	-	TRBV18	CASSPTGSGQPQHF	TGTGCCAGCTCACCGACAGGCTCGGGTCAGCCCCAGCATTTT
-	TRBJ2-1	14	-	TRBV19	CASTVSTSYNEQFF	TGTGCCAGTACGGTTAGTACCTCCTACAATGAGCAGTTCTTC
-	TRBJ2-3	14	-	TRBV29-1	CSVLGLRRTDTQYF	TGCAGCGTCCTGGGACTTCGGAGGACAGATACGCAGTATTTT
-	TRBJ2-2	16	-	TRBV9	CASSVDIGRQAGELFF	TGTGCCAGCAGCGTAGATATCGGGCGCCAAGCAGGGGAGCTGTTTTTT
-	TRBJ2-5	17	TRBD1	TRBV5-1	CASSLAYTGGGQETQYF	TGCGCCAGCAGCTTGGCCTACACAGGGGGCGGTCAAGAGACCCAGTACTTC
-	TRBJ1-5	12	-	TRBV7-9	CASSSGVQPQHF	TGTGCCAGCAGCTCCGGGGTACAGCCCCAGCATTTT
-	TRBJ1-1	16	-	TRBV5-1	CASSLTTPQPNTEAFF	TGCGCCAGCAGCTTGACGACACCCCAACCGAACACTGAAGCTTTCTTT
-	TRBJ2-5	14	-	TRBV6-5	CASSYGGIGETQYF	TGTGCCAGCAGTTACGGGGGGATAGGAGAGACCCAGTACTTC
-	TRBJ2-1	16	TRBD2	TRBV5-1	CASSLGTSANYNEQFF	TGCGCCAGCAGCTTGGGGACTAGCGCAAATTACAATGAGCAGTTCTTC
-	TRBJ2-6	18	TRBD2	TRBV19	CASSSGLAGGSGANVLTF	TGTGCCAGTAGTAGCGGACTAGCGGGAGGGTCTGGGGCCAACGTCCTGACTTTC
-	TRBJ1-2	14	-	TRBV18	CASSPTGFDYGYTF	TGTGCCAGCTCACCTACAGGGTTCGACTATGGCTACACCTTC
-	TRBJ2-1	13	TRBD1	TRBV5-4	CASSPGQDNEQFF	TGTGCCAGCAGCCCCGGACAGGACAATGAGCAGTTCTTC
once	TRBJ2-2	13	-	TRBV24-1	CATISPNTGELFF	TGTGCCACCATATCACCTAACACCGGGGAGCTGTTTTTT
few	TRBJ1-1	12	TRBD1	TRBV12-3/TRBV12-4	CAIDRGNTEAFF	TGTGCCATCGACAGGGGAAACACTGAAGCTTTCTTT
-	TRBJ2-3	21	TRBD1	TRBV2	CASSSPPSGTGDVYRTDTQYF	TGTGCCAGCAGTTCCCCCCCCTCCGGGACAGGGGATGTTTATCGCACAGATACGCAGTATTTT
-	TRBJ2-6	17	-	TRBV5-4	CASSFADSHSGANVLTF	TGTGCCAGCAGCTTTGCGGACAGTCACTCTGGGGCCAACGTCCTGACTTTC